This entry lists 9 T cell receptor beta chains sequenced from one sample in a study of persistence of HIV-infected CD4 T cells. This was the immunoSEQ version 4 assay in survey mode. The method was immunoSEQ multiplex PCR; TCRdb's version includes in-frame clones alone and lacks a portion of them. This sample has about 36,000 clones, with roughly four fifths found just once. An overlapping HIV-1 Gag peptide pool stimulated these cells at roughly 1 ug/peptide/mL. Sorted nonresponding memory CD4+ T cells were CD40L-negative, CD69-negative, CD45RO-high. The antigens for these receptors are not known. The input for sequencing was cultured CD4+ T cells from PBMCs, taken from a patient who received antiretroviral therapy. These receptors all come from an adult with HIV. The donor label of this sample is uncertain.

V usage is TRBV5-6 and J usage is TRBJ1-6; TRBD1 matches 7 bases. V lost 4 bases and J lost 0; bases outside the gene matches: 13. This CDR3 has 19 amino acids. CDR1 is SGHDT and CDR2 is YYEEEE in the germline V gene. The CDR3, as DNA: TGTGCCAGCAGCCCCCAAGGCGGGACAGTCAGCTCCTATAATTCACCCCTCCACTTT. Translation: CASSPQGGTVSSYNSPLHF.

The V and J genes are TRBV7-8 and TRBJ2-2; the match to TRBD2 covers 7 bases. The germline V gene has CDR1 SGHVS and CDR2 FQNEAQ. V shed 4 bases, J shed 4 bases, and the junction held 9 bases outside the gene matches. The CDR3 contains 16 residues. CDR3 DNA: TGTGCCAGCAGCTATGGAGGACTAGGAGGCACCGGGGAGCTGTTTTTT. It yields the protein CASSYGGLGGTGELFF.

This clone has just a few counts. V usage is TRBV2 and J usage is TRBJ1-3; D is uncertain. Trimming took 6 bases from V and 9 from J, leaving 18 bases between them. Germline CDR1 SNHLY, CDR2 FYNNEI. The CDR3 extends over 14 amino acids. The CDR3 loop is CASSLTEGWGTIYF. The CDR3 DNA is TGTGCCAGCAGCCTAACGGAAGGCTGGGGCACCATATATTTT.

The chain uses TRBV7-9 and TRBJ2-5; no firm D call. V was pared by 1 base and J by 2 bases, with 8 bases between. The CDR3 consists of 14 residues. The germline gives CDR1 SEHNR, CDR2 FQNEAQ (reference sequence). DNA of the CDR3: TGTGCCAGCAGCTTAGATATCAGACAAGAGACCCAGTACTTC. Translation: CASSLDIRQETQYF.

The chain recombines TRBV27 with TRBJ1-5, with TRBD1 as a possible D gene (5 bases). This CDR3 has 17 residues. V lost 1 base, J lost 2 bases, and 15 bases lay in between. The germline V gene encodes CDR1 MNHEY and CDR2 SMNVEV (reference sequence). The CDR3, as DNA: TGTGCCAGCAGTTTATATGCTAGGGGAGGGGGCAATCAGCCCCAGCATTTT. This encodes CASSLYARGGGNQPQHF.

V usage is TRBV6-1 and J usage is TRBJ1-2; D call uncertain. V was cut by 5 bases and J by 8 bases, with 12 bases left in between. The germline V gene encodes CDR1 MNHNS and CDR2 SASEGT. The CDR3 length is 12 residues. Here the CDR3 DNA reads TGTGCCAGCAGTCCCAACCGAGAAGGCTACACCTTC. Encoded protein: CASSPNREGYTF.

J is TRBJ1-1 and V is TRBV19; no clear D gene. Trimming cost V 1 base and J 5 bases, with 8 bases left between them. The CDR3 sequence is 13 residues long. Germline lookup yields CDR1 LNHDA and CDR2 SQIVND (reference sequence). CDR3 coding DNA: TGTGCCAGTAGTATAGGGAGAAGTACTGAAGCTTTCTTT. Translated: CASSIGRSTEAFF.

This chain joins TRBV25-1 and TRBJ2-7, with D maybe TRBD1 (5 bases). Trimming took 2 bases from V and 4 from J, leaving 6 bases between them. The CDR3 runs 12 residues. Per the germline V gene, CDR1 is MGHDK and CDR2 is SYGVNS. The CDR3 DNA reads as TGTGCCAGCAGTGAACAGGGTTACGAGCAGTACGTC. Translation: CASSEQGYEQYV.

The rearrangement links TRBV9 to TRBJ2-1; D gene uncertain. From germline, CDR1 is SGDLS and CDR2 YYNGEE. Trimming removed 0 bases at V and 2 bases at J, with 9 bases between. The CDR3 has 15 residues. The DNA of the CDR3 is TGTGCCAGCAGCGTAGACTCCCAACCCTACAATGAGCAGTTCTTC. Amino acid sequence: CASSVDSQPYNEQFF.